The present TCR beta chain was sequenced within a study of control samples from healthy donors and cancer patients (dated by TCRdb to about 2020). To note about this clone: The antigen it recognizes is unknown. One base away there is no much larger clone; base qualities are not given.

Library creation used the immunoSEQ multiplex PCR assay. Not all clones reach the TCRdb copy of this immuneACCESS table, which keeps in-frame sequences only. Checked studies attribute under half of the gap to unresolved V genes and leave the rest unexplained. Within this sample are 70,000 or so clones, with approximately 87% of them counted one time only. The top ten hold around 30% of the sample. The germline V gene yields SGDLS for CDR1 and YYNGEE for CDR2. A distance of 8 bases separates the germline ends of V and J, which lose 2 bases and 7 bases respectively. The CDR3, from cysteine to phenylalanine, totals 12 residues. Just CDR3 DNA is preserved here, 36 bases in frame from base 1.

The sequence was collected from a man in his fifties or sixties in good health. The rearranged chain carries TRBV9 and TRBJ2-3, with a weak D call of TRBD2 (6 bases match). Sequencing was carried out using blood. In nucleotides, the sequence is TGTGCCAGCAGCGTGGAGGGAAATACGCAGTATTTT. It is translated as CASSVEGNTQYF. When the CDR3 is completed using the reference TRBV9 and TRBJ2-3 genes on either side, the full variable domain is DSGVTQTPKHLITATGQRVTLRCSPRSGDLSVYWYQQSLDQGLQFLIQYYNGEERAKGNILERFSAQQFPDLHSELNLSSLELGDSALYFCASSVEGNTQYFGPGTRLTVL.